This TCR beta chain emerged from a study of blood T cell repertoires in COVID-19. As processed by the authors: Estimation of nucleated cell counts relied on the amplification of reference gene primers. Clones were read by immunoSEQ multiplex PCR, and TCRdb kept only the in-frame ones, dropping some. Clonal size and the V and J genes are those of that table, whereas D and trimming came from the DNA. The sample lists fewer than 90,000 clones; approximately 86% were seen once. Germline V gives CDR1 SGHAT, CDR2 FQNNGV. CDR3 size: 14 residues. V trimming: 3 bases; J trimming: 7 bases; junction bases outside the gene matches: 7.

The clonotype comes from a man aged 45-60 years with active or convalescent COVID-19. The sequenced sample consisted of peripheral blood. The V and J genes are TRBV11-2 and TRBJ2-7, with TRBD2 identical over 9 bases. The CDR3 loop reads CASSFSGGVGEQYF. The DNA of the CDR3 is TGTGCCAGCAGCTTTAGCGGGGGAGTGGGGGAGCAGTACTTC.